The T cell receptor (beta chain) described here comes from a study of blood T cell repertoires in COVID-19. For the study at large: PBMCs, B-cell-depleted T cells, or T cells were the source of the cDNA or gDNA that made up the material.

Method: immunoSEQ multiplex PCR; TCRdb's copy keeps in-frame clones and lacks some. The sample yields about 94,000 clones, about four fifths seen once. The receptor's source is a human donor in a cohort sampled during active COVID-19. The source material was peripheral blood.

CDR3 sequence reads: CASSPITSAVQETQYF. CDR3 sequence (DNA): TGTGCCAGCAGCCCCATCACCTCTGCGGTCCAAGAGACCCAGTACTTC. The chain recombines TRBV5-6 with TRBJ2-5, with D unresolved. In germline, CDR1 is SGHDT, CDR2 YYEEEE. There are 16 residues in the CDR3. V gave up 4 bases and J gave up 1 base, with 17 bases separating them.